The sequence of this T cell receptor (beta chain) was determined in a study of CD8 T cells in Susac syndrome. Reverse transcription of roughly 0.5 to 1 ug RNA was carried out with random hexamers. Multiplex PCR with immunoSEQ amplified the TCR beta CDR3 across 54 Vbeta and 13 Jbeta. TCRdb redid the calling of the immunoSEQ multiplex PCR reads with MiXCR, one entry per CDR3 protein. The data hold 150,000 to 200,000 distinct CDR3 sequences, with 92% observed a single time. The study used healthy donors as controls matched for age and sex. TEMRA cells were FACS-enriched, unlike CD8+ and CD4+ T cells, which were negatively isolated. CDR3 size: 15 residues. Germline CDR1 LNHDA, CDR2 SQIVND (reference sequence). The V and J ends lost 2 bases and 9 bases, in that order; junction bases with no gene match: 6.

The sequence was collected from a human donor in good health. The material sequenced was CD4+ T cells from PBMCs. The J gene is TRBJ1-6, the V gene TRBV19, with 8 nucleotides matching TRBD1. The CDR3 reads CASSIRQGRVSPLHF. CDR3 sequence (DNA): TGTGCCAGTAGTATACGACAGGGGAGAGTTTCACCCCTCCACTTT.